This TCR beta chain derives from a study of cytomegalovirus exposure and HLA in healthy donors. Study-level points and caveats: According to a later analysis, donors in an Asian-associated ancestry cluster reportedly had fewer N-insertions than the roughly 720-donor mean. Per a later analysis, 15,000 to 20,000 TCR beta sequences showed association with HLA alleles at 0.05 false discovery rate. The study dropped some indistinguishable V segments, TRBV6-2 and TRBV6-3 among them. Highest at DRB1 and lowest at HLA-C, TCR association rates differed among HLA loci in a later analysis.

With 60 Vbeta and 13 Jbeta primers, the PCR was carried out. Only in-frame clones appear in the TCRdb table, and some are missing; sequencing was by immunoSEQ multiplex PCR. This sample carries over 30,000 clones, roughly two thirds of them seen once, and the ten largest clones take 10%. Comment on this clone: The target antigen is unknown.

This CDR3 region has 17 residues. Trimming took 2 bases from V and 6 from J; bases not matched to a gene: 12. Germline lookup yields CDR1 LNHDA and CDR2 SQIVND (reference sequence). The receptor comes from a man aged 35-49 years in good health and CMV-seropositive. Sequences were obtained from PBMCs. The chain is built from TRBV19 and TRBJ2-2; 7 nucleotides agree with TRBD2. The CDR3 region is CASSIRSGAPGSGELFF. Here the CDR3 DNA reads TGTGCCAGTAGTATACGGAGCGGGGCCCCTGGATCCGGGGAGCTGTTTTTT.